The next 5 T cell receptor beta chains were all read from a single sample in a study of blood T cell repertoires in COVID-19. TCRdb's table, derived via immunoSEQ multiplex PCR, lists solely in-frame clones and lacks some. The sample carries about 280,000 clones, around 90% recorded once. The sequencing input was peripheral blood. Every receptor here comes from a woman aged 45-65 years who had recovered from COVID-19.

The chain employs TRBV7-2 and TRBJ1-1, with a possible D match to TRBD1 (5 bases). Trimming stripped 5 bases from V and 5 bases from J, with 18 bases between. In germline, CDR1 is SGHTA, CDR2 FQGNSA. This CDR3 has 15 amino acids. CDR3 nucleotides: TGTGCCAGCAGCCCCTACCGAAGGGAGGGGACTGAAGCTTTCTTT. Its translation: CASSPYRREGTEAFF.

The chain couples TRBV4-2 to TRBJ1-5; D is possibly TRBD1 (5 bases). V lost 1 base to trimming and J lost 8 bases, with 15 bases between them. Looked up from germline, CDR1 is LGHNA and CDR2 is YNFKEQ. The CDR3 totals 15 residues. The CDR3 is CASSQVFRGWEPQHF. The CDR3 DNA reads TGTGCCAGCAGCCAAGTCTTCCGGGGGTGGGAGCCCCAGCATTTT.

V usage is TRBV19 and J usage is TRBJ2-5, with 10 bases fitting TRBD1. The CDR3 is 15 residues long. Losses at the gene ends were 5 bases for V and 4 bases for J; bases not matched to a gene: 7. Germline values: CDR1 LNHDA, CDR2 SQIVND (reference sequence). The CDR3 nucleotides are TGTGCCAGTAGTTTGGGACAGGGGCTAAGAGAGACCCAGTACTTC. This translates into CASSLGQGLRETQYF.

J is TRBJ2-7 and V is TRBV6-2 or TRBV6-3; TRBD1 matches 7 bases. Trimming took 2 bases from V and 2 from J; bases not matched to a gene: 15. Germline CDR1 reads MNHEY; CDR2 reads SVGEGT. The CDR3 sequence is 18 residues long. The CDR3 loop is CASSYPTGAGALTYEQYF. The CDR3 nucleotides read TGTGCCAGCAGTTACCCAACAGGGGCCGGGGCCCTCACCTACGAGCAGTACTTC.

This chain links TRBV6-5 with TRBJ1-2, with 7 positions matching TRBD1. Germline V lookup: CDR1 MNHEY, CDR2 SVGAGI. With 2 bases clipped from V and 8 bases from J, the junction kept 11 bases outside the gene matches. CDR3 length: 15 amino acids. For the CDR3, the DNA is TGTGCCAGCAGTTACACCGGGACAGAGTTTGCCGGCTACACCTTC. Its protein product is CASSYTGTEFAGYTF.